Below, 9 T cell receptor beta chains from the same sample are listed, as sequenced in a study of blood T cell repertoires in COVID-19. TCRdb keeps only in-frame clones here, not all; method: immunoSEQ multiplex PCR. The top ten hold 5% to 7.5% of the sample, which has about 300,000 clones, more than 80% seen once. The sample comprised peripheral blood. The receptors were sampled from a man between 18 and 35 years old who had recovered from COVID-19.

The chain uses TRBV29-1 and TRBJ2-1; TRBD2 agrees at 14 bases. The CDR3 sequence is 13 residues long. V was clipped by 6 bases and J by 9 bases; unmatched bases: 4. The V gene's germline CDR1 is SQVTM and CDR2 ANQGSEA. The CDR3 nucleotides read TGCAGCGTGGGACTAGCGGGAGTACGTGAGCAGTTCTTC. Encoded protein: CSVGLAGVREQFF.

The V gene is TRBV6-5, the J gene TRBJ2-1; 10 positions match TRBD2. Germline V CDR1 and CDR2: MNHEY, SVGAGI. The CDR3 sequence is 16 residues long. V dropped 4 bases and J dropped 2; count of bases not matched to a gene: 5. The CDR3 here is CASSLSGRATYNEQFF. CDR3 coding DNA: TGTGCCAGCAGTTTAAGCGGGAGGGCCACCTACAATGAGCAGTTCTTC.

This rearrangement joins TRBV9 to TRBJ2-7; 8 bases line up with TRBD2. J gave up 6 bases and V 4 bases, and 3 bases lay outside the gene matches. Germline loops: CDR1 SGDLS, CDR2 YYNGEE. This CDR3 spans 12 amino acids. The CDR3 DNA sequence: TGTGCCAGCAGCTCGGGACTAGGCGAGCAGTACTTC. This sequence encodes CASSSGLGEQYF.

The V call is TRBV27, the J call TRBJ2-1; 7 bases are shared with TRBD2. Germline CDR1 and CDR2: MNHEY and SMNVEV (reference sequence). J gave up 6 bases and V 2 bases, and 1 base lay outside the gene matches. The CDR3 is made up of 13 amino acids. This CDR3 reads CASSLTSVNEQFF. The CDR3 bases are TGTGCCAGCAGTTTAACTAGCGTCAATGAGCAGTTCTTC.

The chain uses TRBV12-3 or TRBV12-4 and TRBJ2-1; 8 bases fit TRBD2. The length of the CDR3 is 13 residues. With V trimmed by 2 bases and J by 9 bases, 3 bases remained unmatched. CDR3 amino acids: CASSLIAGGEQFF. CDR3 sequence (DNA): TGTGCCAGCAGTTTAATCGCGGGGGGTGAGCAGTTCTTC.

CDR3 in DNA: TGTGCCAGCAGCCAAGATAAGCCTAGCGGGAGACGCACAGATACGCAGTATTTT. Its protein product is CASSQDKPSGRRTDTQYF. The chain uses TRBV3-1 (or the pseudogene TRBV3-2) and TRBJ2-3; 10 bases align to TRBD2. The germline V gene encodes CDR1 LGHDT and CDR2 YNNKEL (reference sequence). The CDR3 contains 18 residues. J was trimmed by 1 base and V by 0 bases; bases with no gene match: 7.

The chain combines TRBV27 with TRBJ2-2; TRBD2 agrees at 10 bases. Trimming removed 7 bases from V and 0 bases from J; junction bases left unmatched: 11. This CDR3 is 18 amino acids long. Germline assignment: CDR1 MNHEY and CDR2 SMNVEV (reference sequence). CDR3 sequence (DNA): TGTGCCAGCATATTAAAACCAAGCGGGAGGGCGAACACCGGGGAGCTGTTTTTT. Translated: CASILKPSGRANTGELFF.

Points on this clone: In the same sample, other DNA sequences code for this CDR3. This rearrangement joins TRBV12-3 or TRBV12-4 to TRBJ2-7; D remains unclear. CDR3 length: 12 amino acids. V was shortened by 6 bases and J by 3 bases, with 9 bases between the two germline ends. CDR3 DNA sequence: TGTGCCAGCAGACGCACAGTCTACGAGCAGTACTTC. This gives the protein CASRRTVYEQYF.

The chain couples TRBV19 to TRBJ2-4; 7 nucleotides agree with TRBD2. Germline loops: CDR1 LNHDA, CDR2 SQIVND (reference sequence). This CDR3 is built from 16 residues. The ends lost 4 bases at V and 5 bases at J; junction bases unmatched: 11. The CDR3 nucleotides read TGTGCCAGTAGTACTCTCCCGGGGAGGGGACAAAACATTCAGTACTTC. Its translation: CASSTLPGRGQNIQYF.